The clone carrying this T cell receptor beta chain was seen ten or more times. The antigen remains undetermined. These data are taken from a study of regulatory T cells in long-lasting Graves disease. Study-level results: Persistent Graves' disease cases displayed lower TCR diversity than newly diagnosed ones. Persistent disease was characterized by preferential usage of TRBV28, TRBJ1-2 and TRBJ2-5.

Time point given: newly diagnosed GD, antithyroid drugs for less than 3 months. The TCR library used RNA extracted from PBMCs. The authors built TCR beta libraries using iRepertoire HTBI primers and Arm-PCR of CDR3 regions. TCRdb analysed the multiplex PCR reads with MiXCR anew, one entry per CDR3 protein. This sample has 200,000 to 250,000 distinct CDR3 sequences, with about 17% found just once. Losses at the gene ends were 3 bases for V and 2 bases for J; bases not matched to a gene: 5. This CDR3 has 15 residues. CDR1 and CDR2 from the germline V gene are MNHNS and SASEGT. The clonotype originates from a female donor with Graves disease. V gene TRBV6-1 combines with J gene TRBJ2-7; 9 bases align to TRBD1. The specimen comprised peripheral blood mononuclear cells (PBMCs), sampled at new diagnosis, from a patient treated with antithyroid drugs. This CDR3 reads CASSEWGTGPYEQYF. The CDR3 DNA sequence: TGTGCCAGCAGTGAGTGGGGGACAGGGCCCTACGAGCAGTACTTC.